The present T cell receptor (beta chain) was sequenced within a study of early T cells in non-severe SARS-CoV-2 infection. Looked up from germline, CDR1 is WSHSY and CDR2 is SAAADI. The V end was cut by 5 bases, the J end by 12 bases, with 14 bases between. CDR3 size: 12 residues. This clonotype came up many times. Each CDR3 protein is one row after TCRdb ran MiXCR on the 5' RACE reads. The data contain around 25,000 distinct CDR3 sequences, less than 6% of them singletons. The TCR sequence derives from an adult who was a healthcare worker with PCR-confirmed SARS-CoV-2 infection or an uninfected control (not recorded which). Source material: whole blood. The gene calls are TRBV10-2 and TRBJ2-1, with D perhaps matching TRBD1 (5 bases). The CDR3 loop reads CASSTDRTGQFF. CDR3 in DNA: TGCGCCAGCAGTACCGACAGAACAGGGCAGTTCTTC.